These 12 T cell receptor beta chains came from one sample sequenced in a study of blood T cell repertoires in COVID-19. Data came from immunoSEQ multiplex PCR; TCRdb stores just in-frame clones and leaves some out. The top ten clones hold around an eighth of a sample with roughly 440,000 clones, around 88% of them seen once. The sample consisted of peripheral blood. Receptors were obtained from a woman aged 45-65 years with COVID-19, enrolled during active disease.

The chain is built from TRBV2 and TRBJ1-2; D might be TRBD1 (6 bases). V lost 0 bases, J lost 8 bases, and 16 bases lay in between. The CDR3 contains 15 residues. Germline CDR1 and CDR2: SNHLY and FYNNEI. The CDR3 loop is CASSEALQGGIGYTF. The CDR3 DNA sequence: TGTGCCAGCAGTGAAGCGCTTCAAGGGGGAATCGGCTACACCTTC.

As concerns this clone: Within the sample, other DNA sequences also encode this same CDR3. The V call is TRBV28, the J call TRBJ1-2; 8 nucleotides agree with TRBD1. Germline loops: CDR1 MDHEN, CDR2 SYDVKM. The CDR3 consists of 13 residues. Trimming cost V 3 bases and J 3 bases; bases outside gene matches: 0. CDR3 nucleotides: TGTGCCAGCAGTTTGACAGGGGACTATGGCTACACCTTC. It codes for CASSLTGDYGYTF.

This sequence joins TRBV30 and TRBJ1-6; 8 bases are shared with TRBD1. The CDR3 covers 16 residues. The V and J ends lost 0 bases and 9 bases, in that order; junction bases with no gene match: 10. Per germline, CDR1 GTSNPN and CDR2 SVGIG (reference sequence). CDR3 residues: CAWSVRAGGTGSPLHF. The DNA of the CDR3 is TGTGCCTGGAGTGTACGGGCAGGGGGCACGGGTTCACCCCTCCACTTT.

The chain has TRBV6-5 and TRBJ1-4; unclear D gene. Trimming pared 9 bases from V and 6 bases from J, leaving 8 bases between. CDR1 is MNHEY, CDR2 SVGAGI, per germline. The CDR3 runs 11 residues. The chain's CDR3 is CASGRDEKLFF. CDR3 DNA: TGTGCCAGTGGTCGCGATGAAAAACTGTTTTTT.

The CDR3 here is CAISGGLLLSGNTIYF. In DNA, the CDR3 is TGTGCCATCAGTGGGGGGCTCCTGCTCTCTGGAAACACCATATATTTT. V usage is TRBV10-3 and J usage is TRBJ1-3; TRBD1 might be the D (6 bases). This CDR3 has 16 amino acids. V was pared by 4 bases and J by 0 bases, with 13 bases between. CDR1 and CDR2 from the germline V gene are ENHRY and SYGVKD.

The table lists this clone with a count of one. V usage is TRBV11-2 and J usage is TRBJ1-2, with D maybe TRBD1 (5 bases). The CDR3 contains 16 residues. Trimming shortened V by 5 bases and J by 7 bases, and 23 bases separated the two germline ends. The germline CDR1 and CDR2 sequences are SGHAT and FQNNGV. CDR3: CASSALREGRRSGYTF. In DNA, the CDR3 is TGTGCCAGCAGCGCCCTGCGGGAGGGGAGGAGGAGTGGCTACACCTTC.

The J gene is TRBJ2-7, the V gene TRBV4-2; 8 bases map to TRBD2. V lost 4 bases to trimming and J lost 3 bases; unmatched junction nucleotides: 8. This CDR3 spans 15 amino acids. CDR1 and CDR2 (germline): LGHNA, YNFKEQ. The CDR3 bases are TGTGCCAGCAGCCGCGGGTCGGGGGGGGACTACGAGCAGTACTTC. Amino acid sequence: CASSRGSGGDYEQYF.

V gene TRBV24-1 combines with J gene TRBJ2-3; 11 bases agree with TRBD1. The V and J ends lost 1 base and 4 bases, in that order; junction bases with no gene match: 3. The CDR3 totals 16 residues. Germline V lookup: CDR1 KGHDR, CDR2 SFDVKD. The CDR3 region has the DNA TGTGCCACCAGTGATTTAGGACAGGGGGCTGCAGATACGCAGTATTTT. Its translation is CATSDLGQGAADTQYF.

This rearrangement joins TRBV5-1 to TRBJ2-2, with D possibly being TRBD2 (5 bases). In germline, CDR1 is SGHRS, CDR2 YFSETQ. The CDR3 spans 12 residues. The germline V and J ends were trimmed by 3 bases and 5 bases, with 5 bases remaining between them. In DNA form, the CDR3 reads TGCGCCAGCAGCTCGGGGACCGGGGAGCTGTTTTTT. Translating it yields CASSSGTGELFF.

This clone was detected only a few times. CDR3 sequence reads: CASSLTGGSFSGNTIYF. In DNA form, the CDR3 reads TGTGCCAGCAGCTTAACAGGGGGCTCCTTCTCTGGAAACACCATATATTTT. The rearrangement joins TRBV7-2 to TRBJ1-3, with 9 bases identical to TRBD1. In germline, CDR1 is SGHTA, CDR2 FQGNSA. Germline trimming cut 2 bases from V and 0 bases from J; bases unmatched to any gene: 5. The CDR3 totals 17 residues.

This sequence joins TRBV27 and TRBJ1-2; 8 nucleotides match TRBD1. CDR3 length: 12 residues. V lost 8 bases, J lost 4 bases, and 3 bases stayed unmatched. Germline values: CDR1 MNHEY, CDR2 SMNVEV (reference sequence). This CDR3 is CASGQGIYGYTF. The CDR3 nucleotides read TGTGCCAGCGGACAGGGTATCTATGGCTACACCTTC.

This clone was recorded once. The chain employs TRBV2 and TRBJ1-2; 10 bases map to TRBD1. CDR3 length: 13 residues. Unmatched junction bases numbered 2, after V lost 5 bases and J lost 5 bases. The germline V gene encodes CDR1 SNHLY and CDR2 FYNNEI. CDR3 bases: TGTGCCAGCAGTCCGGGACAGGGGTATGGCTACACCTTC. This gives the protein CASSPGQGYGYTF.